This T cell receptor beta chain was found in a study of tumor and adjacent non-tumor tissue in lung cancer. A modified ARM-PCR protocol with three rounds of nested PCR amplified TCRbeta. TCRdb recomputed calls from the multiplex PCR reads with MiXCR, one row per CDR3 protein. This sample has some 97,000 distinct CDR3 sequences, with over 55% found just once. Comment on this clonotype: One end of the junction is discordant with germline, which a read error may explain.

No cell sorting was done before RNA was extracted from the tissue. This non-tumor lung sample came from over 3 cm beyond the tumor edge. Germline loops: CDR1 DFQATT, CDR2 SNEGSKA (reference sequence). The CDR3 length is 14 residues. The V and J genes are TRBV20-1 and TRBJ2-3; 7 nucleotides agree with TRBD2. The clonotype was recovered from a man aged 25 to 40 with non-small cell lung cancer. Sequenced sample: distant non-tumor lung tissue. CDR3 sequence: CSTVDGLVLDTQYF. In nucleotides, the CDR3 is TGCAGTACGGTAGACGGACTAGTTCTAGATACTCAGTATTTT.